The rows below give T cell receptor beta chains drawn from one sample of a study of CD8+ T cells in alopecia areata. Repertoires were generated with immunoSEQ multiplex PCR, while TCRdb's copy carries only in-frame clones and drops some. Here the sample spans some 110,000 clones, about 61% being singletons. The sequenced sample was CD8+ T cells sorted from blood, obtained at week 4, from a patient treated with tofacitinib. These receptors were obtained from a human donor with alopecia areata. The CDR3 runs from the conserved cysteine through the conserved F or W. D genes are given only for firm matches. Only part of the rows carry a size: once, few, many, or a class if the clone is expanded.

-	TRBV4-1	12	-	TRBJ1-2	TGCGCCAGCAGCCAAGGAGCCTATGGCTACACCTTC	CASSQGAYGYTF
-	TRBV29-1	12	-	TRBJ1-2	TGCAGCGTTGTGGTCAGCCCCATAGGCTACACCTTC	CSVVVSPIGYTF
-	TRBV30	13	-	TRBJ1-2	TGTGCCTGGAGTGTAGGGGCGGTCTATGGCTACACCTTC	CAWSVGAVYGYTF
-	TRBV30	13	-	TRBJ1-1	TGTGCCTGGAGCACTGACAGGATCACTGAAGCTTTCTTT	CAWSTDRITEAFF
-	TRBV9	14	few	TRBJ2-1	TGTGCCAGCAGCAACCGGGACTCCTACAATGAGCAGTTCTTC	CASSNRDSYNEQFF
-	TRBV7-8	14	-	TRBJ2-7	TGTGCCAGCAGCTTATCCCCGTACTCCTACGAGCAGTACTTC	CASSLSPYSYEQYF
-	TRBV29-1	13	-	TRBJ2-7	TGCAGCGTTAACCCGGGACCAGGCGACGAGCAGTACTTC	CSVNPGPGDEQYF
-	TRBV15	14	few	TRBJ1-2	TGTGCCACCAGCAGAGTAATAGGAACGGATGGCTACACCTTC	CATSRVIGTDGYTF
TRBD2	TRBV6-5	14	-	TRBJ2-1	TGTGCCAGCAGTTGGACTAGCGGAGGGTTGGAGCAGTTCTTC	CASSWTSGGLEQFF
-	TRBV30	13	-	TRBJ2-3	TGTGCCTGGAGGGGGTTACCCGGAGAAACGCAGTATTTT	CAWRGLPGETQYF